This paragraph reports one T cell receptor beta chain. It has no known antigen specificity. The input lacks base qualities; no much larger clone sits a single base away. The data are from a study of identical twins listed by TCRdb under 2016. Concerning the study at large: To test whether fetal clonotypes persist, this study deep-sequenced TCR alpha and beta repertoires from monozygotic twins, from unrelated adults of various ages, and from cord blood. Replicate twin experiments were performed at different times using different library preparation protocols to rule out contamination. On the study overall, not on this receptor specifically: Compared with coincidental sharing between unrelated individuals, out-of-frame TCR alpha sequences shared between twins had an excess of sequences with low generation probability. In beta out-of-frame sequences, excess twin sharing was weaker, because having fewer shared sequences lowered the signal-to-noise ratio. In monozygotic twins, out-of-frame TCR alpha sharing was systematically underestimated by recombination models, although the models agreed with sharing between unrelated individuals. Fewer insertions were carried by abundant cord blood beta clonotypes, a similar but weaker trend appeared in young adult naive repertoires, and no such trend appeared in memory repertoires. Because the same donors could not be followed over many years, the conclusions depended on cross-sectional statistical analysis. Invariant T cells such as MAIT and iNKT could partly confound zero-insertion analyses, though diverse VJ usage argued against this for most clonotypes.

All donors were healthy Caucasians. Three pairs of female monozygotic twins, all aged roughly 18 to 30 years, made up the twin cohort. The RNA used for TCR libraries was isolated from peripheral blood mononuclear cells. The method was 5' RACE. Sequencing used an Illumina HiSeq 2000. Template switching added a universal primer binding site, and the final cDNA carried a unique molecular identifier that allowed TCR cDNA molecules to be counted accurately. Specific primers in the conserved constant-segment region were used to synthesize first-strand cDNA for the TCR alpha and beta chains. Each cDNA library was double barcoded, with a SMART-Mk sample barcode plus Illumina barcodes, to control for contamination. TruSeq adapter sequences, together with Illumina sample barcodes, were added in two successive PCR steps. Sequencing of the TCR alpha and beta cDNA libraries was done on the Illumina HiSeq platform using custom primers. The study's own analysis went as follows. MiGEC processed the raw reads to extract unique molecular identifiers, while MiXCR was used to determine the CDR3 positions. For each individual, recombination models were inferred using an EM algorithm with the repgenHMM and IGoR tools. Shared clonotypes were analyzed with the tcR package in R, and sharing was normalized by the product of cloneset sizes. To study raw recombination without the effects of thymic and clonal selection, out-of-frame nonproductive sequences were analyzed. Using fastp trimming at Q25 and MiXCR clonotype assembly, TCRdb reanalyzed the public sequencing data and kept in-frame beta chains. Rows matching on CDR3 protein sequence are summarized as one entry with the most common DNA and genes. The authors' filters were not applied to this entry. This sample is represented by under 900,000 distinct CDR3 sequences; 15% to 20% of them were singletons. Jointly, the top ten make up roughly 13% of the sample.

The germline V gene (reference sequence) specifies GTSNPN as CDR1 and SVGIG as CDR2. The CDR3 numbers 10 residues from cysteine through phenylalanine. Only the CDR3 region is kept as DNA, spanning 30 bases read in frame from base 1. V drops 7 bases and J drops 9 bases, leaving 7 bases in between. These data also formed part of another study, on T cells expressing NK-cell markers. The second study, in turn, reports: About 8 donors provided sorted CD3+CD56+NKG2C+, CD3+CD56+NKG2C- and CD3+CD56-NKG2C+ T-cell subsets, whose TCR beta-chain repertoires were profiled. Most of the eight sequenced donors were HCMV-seropositive and one was HCMV-seronegative. To restrict sorting to alphabetaTCR-expressing T cells, an anti-gammadeltaTCR antibody was added in several experiments. For about 6 donors, the dominant CD3+CD56+NKG2C+ clonotypes were among the top 10 CD8+ clonotypes and accounted for roughly 1.0-8% of CD8+ T cells. Those dominant clonotypes were again the most abundant among CD3+CD56-NKG2C+ cells in four donors, at about 28.3-65%. It remained unclear whether the expanded NKG2C-expressing T cell clones were specific for HCMV antigens. The eight sequenced donors were randomly selected healthy volunteers, three men and five women. HCMV-specific IgG was detected in serum with a commercial ELISA kit to determine HCMV serostatus. Bulk peripheral blood T-cell repertoires were additionally sequenced from unsorted PBMC for several donors. MIGEC was used to demultiplex reads and group the reads by UMI, and MiTCR was used to assemble and quantify clonotypes. To exclude erroneous sequences, only TCR cDNA sequences supported by at least two reads were retained. The tcR package was used for downstream repertoire analysis, with clonotypes matched between fractions based on CDR3 nucleotide sequence plus V segment. VDJmatch was used to annotate antigen specificity against VDJdb, with one amino acid substitution in CDR3 allowed.

The TCR was taken from a woman between 18 and 29 years old in good health. The rearrangement combines TRBV30 with TRBJ1-6, with the D gene uncertain. The sample consisted of PBMCs. For the CDR3, the sequence is CALGSSPLHF. The DNA sequence reads TGTGCCTTGGGGAGTTCACCCCTCCACTTT. With the rest looked up from the reference TRBV30 and TRBJ1-6 genes rather than sequenced, the full variable domain is SQTIHQWPATLVQPVGSPLSLECTVEGTSNPNLYWYRQAAGRGLQLLFYSVGIGQISSEVPQNLSASRPQDRQFILSSKKLLLSDSGFYLCALGSSPLHFGNGTRLTVT.